These 9 T cell receptor beta chains originate from one sample sequenced in a study of cytomegalovirus exposure and HLA in healthy donors. Amplification used 60 Vbeta primers and 13 Jbeta primers. Clones were sequenced by immunoSEQ multiplex PCR, and TCRdb holds only the in-frame ones, with some missing. The sample contains under 70,000 clones, about two thirds of which appear only once. Sequencing used PBMCs. These receptor sequences come from a woman aged 30 to 39 in good health and CMV-seronegative.

This clone has more than one count but fewer than ten. CDR3 in DNA: TGTGCCAGCAGCTTAGCGACAGGGGAACACTATGGCTACACCTTC. Translating it yields CASSLATGEHYGYTF. V is TRBV7-8 and J is TRBJ1-2; 8 nucleotides align to TRBD1. Germline V gene data show CDR1 as SGHVS and CDR2 as FQNEAQ. The CDR3 is made up of 15 amino acids. The trim removed 0 bases at V and 3 bases at J, leaving 3 bases unmatched.

This chain links TRBV5-4 with TRBJ2-2; D perhaps matches TRBD2 (5 bases). Looked up from germline, CDR1 is SGHNT and CDR2 is YYREEE (reference sequence). V was cut by 9 bases and J by 5 bases, with 17 bases left in between. This CDR3 has 14 residues. CDR3 nucleotide sequence: TGTGCCACCAAGATAGGCGGGTGGACCGGGGAGCTGTTTTTT. It specifies CATKIGGWTGELFF. Full variable domain (missing parts from reference TRBV5-4 and TRBJ2-2): ETGVTQSPTHLIKTRGQQVTLRCSSQSGHNTVSWYQQALGQGPQFIFQYYREEENGRGNFPPRFSGLQFPNYSSELNVNALELDDSALYLCATKIGGWTGELFFGEGSRLTVL.

CDR3 sequence reads: CSCKPETAYEQYF. CDR3 nucleotide sequence: TGTTCTTGCAAGCCGGAGACGGCCTACGAGCAGTACTTC. The chain is built from TRBV7-8 and TRBJ2-7, with D unclear. Germline V gene data show CDR1 as SGHVS and CDR2 as FQNEAQ. The CDR3 length is 13 residues.

The sample holds a few counts of this clone. This rearrangement joins TRBV5-6 to TRBJ2-6, with TRBD1 matching over 9 bases. This CDR3 comprises 19 residues. Trimming took 2 bases from V and 0 from J; bases not matched to a gene: 9. From germline, CDR1 is SGHDT and CDR2 YYEEEE. For the CDR3, the DNA is TGTGCCAGCAGCTTTTGGGACAGGGTCGATCTCTCTGGGGCCAACGTCCTGACTTTC. Translated: CASSFWDRVDLSGANVLTF.

In DNA form, the CDR3 reads TGTGCCAGCAGACCTCCCCAGGGTCCCACCGGGGAGCTGTTTTTT. Translation gives CASRPPQGPTGELFF. J is TRBJ2-2 and V is TRBV6-5; TRBD1 is a possible D gene (5 bases). The CDR3 loop spans 15 amino acids. From germline, CDR1 is MNHEY and CDR2 SVGAGI. Trimming removed 6 bases at V and 4 bases at J, with 15 bases between.

CDR3 protein: CASRLDRSYEQYF. The CDR3 DNA follows: TGTGCCAGCAGGTTGGACAGATCCTACGAGCAGTACTTC. The chain is built from TRBV6-6 and TRBJ2-7; tentative D call: TRBD1 (6 bases). Germline CDR1 MNHNY, CDR2 SVGAGI (reference sequence). The CDR3 is 13 residues long. With 6 bases removed from V and 1 base from J, the gap between germline ends came to 10 bases.

This clone was picked up a small number of times. The chain uses TRBV7-9 and TRBJ1-6; D is undetermined. This CDR3 spans 14 amino acids. The germline V and J ends were trimmed by 5 bases and 5 bases, with 10 bases remaining between them. Germline lookup yields CDR1 SEHNR and CDR2 FQNEAQ (reference sequence). For the CDR3, the DNA is TGTGCCAGCAGCCTTGGGCTCAATAATTCACCCCTCCACTTT. Translating gives CASSLGLNNSPLHF. The full variable domain, with the rest looked up from reference TRBV7-9 and TRBJ1-6, is DTGVSQNPRHKITKRGQNVTFRCDPISEHNRLYWYRQTLGQGPEFLTYFQNEAQLEKSRLLSDRFSAERPKGSFSTLEIQRTEQGDSAMYLCASSLGLNNSPLHFGNGTRLTVT.

Concerning this clone: Other DNA sequences in this sample translate to the same CDR3. This rearrangement joins TRBV5-6 to TRBJ1-2; D might be TRBD1 (5 bases). The CDR3 sequence is 13 residues long. V lost 0 bases and J 2 bases, leaving 5 bases between the germline ends. Germline values: CDR1 SGHDT, CDR2 YYEEEE. In DNA form, the CDR3 reads TGTGCCAGCAGCTTGGGACAGAACTATGGCTACACCTTC. Translation: CASSLGQNYGYTF.

V usage is TRBV29-1 and J usage is TRBJ2-3; tentatively, D is TRBD1 (6 bases). CDR3 length: 13 amino acids. Trimming stripped 7 bases from V and 5 bases from J, with 16 bases between. Germline loops: CDR1 SQVTM, CDR2 ANQGSEA. The CDR3 coding sequence is TGCAGCGGGTGGGTAGGGGGAGAAGATACGCAGTATTTT. As protein: CSGWVGGEDTQYF.